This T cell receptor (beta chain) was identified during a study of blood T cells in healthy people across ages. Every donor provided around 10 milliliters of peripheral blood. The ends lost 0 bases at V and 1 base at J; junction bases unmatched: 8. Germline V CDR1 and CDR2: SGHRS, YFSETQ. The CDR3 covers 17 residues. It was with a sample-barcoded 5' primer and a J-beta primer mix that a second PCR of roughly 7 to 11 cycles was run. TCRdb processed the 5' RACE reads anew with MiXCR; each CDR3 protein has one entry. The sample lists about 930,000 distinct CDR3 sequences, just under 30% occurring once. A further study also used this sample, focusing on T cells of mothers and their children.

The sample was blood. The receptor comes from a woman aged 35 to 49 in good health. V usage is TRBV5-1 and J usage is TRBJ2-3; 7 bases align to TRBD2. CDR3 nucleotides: TGCGCCAGCAGCTTGGCGGGCTCCCGGGGGGGCACAGATACGCAGTATTTT. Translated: CASSLAGSRGGTDTQYF. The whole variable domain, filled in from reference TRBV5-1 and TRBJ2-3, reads KAGVTQTPRYLIKTRGQQVTLSCSPISGHRSVSWYQQTPGQGLQFLFEYFSETQRNKGNFPGRFSGRQFSNSRSEMNVSTLELGDSALYLCASSLAGSRGGTDTQYFGPGTRLTVL.